This T cell receptor (beta chain) was identified during a study of blood T cell repertoires in COVID-19. The CDR3 has 15 amino acids. The V and J ends lost 3 bases and 1 base respectively, with 9 bases between them. CDR1 is MGHRA, CDR2 YSYEKL, per germline. Libraries were prepared by immunoSEQ multiplex PCR; TCRdb keeps only in-frame clonotypes and omits some of them. Of fewer than 250,000 clones in the sample, approximately 81% are singletons; the top ten hold around 0.97%. Input material: peripheral blood. This rearrangement joins TRBV4-1 to TRBJ2-2, with D tentatively TRBD2 (5 bases). The sequence was obtained from a man aged 40-50 years with acute or convalescent COVID-19. The CDR3, as DNA: TGCGCCAGCAGCCAGAGGGCAGGGAACACCGGGGAGCTGTTTTTT. Amino acids: CASSQRAGNTGELFF.